These T cell receptor beta chains were read from a single sample in a study of T cell repertoires in cytomegalovirus infection. These receptors' antigens are unknown. From the reads, TCRdb called clonotypes with MiXCR, one entry per CDR3 protein. The table records fewer than 1,000,000 distinct CDR3 sequences, around 32% of them present only once. The material was cultured CD8+ T cells from PBMCs, obtained from culture after CMV antigen stimulation. The source is a human donor in good health (CMV status not recorded). Some clones in this sample may be carry-over from other donors' samples. The CDR3 runs from the conserved cysteine through the conserved F or W. The D gene is left open where the match is weak. Clone size is shown for a subset of rows, as once, few, many or a class of expanded clone.

d_gene: .; len: 14; v_gene: TRBV19; j_gene: TRBJ1-5; abundance: few; CDR3nt: TGTGCCAGTAGTACCGGACGGATGAATCAGCCCCAGCATTTT; CDR3aa: CASSTGRMNQPQHF
d_gene: TRBD2; len: 16; v_gene: TRBV7-8; j_gene: TRBJ2-3; abundance: .; CDR3nt: TGTGCCAGCAGCCTTAGGCGGGGGGACTACACAGATACGCAGTATTTT; CDR3aa: CASSLRRGDYTDTQYF
d_gene: TRBD1; len: 16; v_gene: TRBV4-1; j_gene: TRBJ2-2; abundance: .; CDR3nt: TGCGCCAGCAGCTTCTCCCCGGACAGGGACACCGGGGAGCTGTTTTTT; CDR3aa: CASSFSPDRDTGELFF
d_gene: TRBD1; len: 16; v_gene: TRBV5-3; j_gene: TRBJ2-2; abundance: .; CDR3nt: TGTGCCAGCACCCCTCGGACAGGGTCGAACACCGGGGAGCTGTTTTTT; CDR3aa: CASTPRTGSNTGELFF
d_gene: .; len: 12; v_gene: TRBV7-9; j_gene: TRBJ1-1; abundance: .; CDR3nt: TGTGCCAGCAGCCAGGGGTACATTGAAGCTTTCTTT; CDR3aa: CASSQGYIEAFF
d_gene: TRBD1; len: 14; v_gene: TRBV27; j_gene: TRBJ2-7; abundance: .; CDR3nt: TGTGCCAGCAGTTCAGGGGGACCCTTAACCGAGCAGTACTTC; CDR3aa: CASSSGGPLTEQYF
d_gene: .; len: 13; v_gene: TRBV6-5; j_gene: TRBJ2-7; abundance: many; CDR3nt: TGTGCCAGCAGCGACAGTGCACCTGGCGAGCAGTACTTC; CDR3aa: CASSDSAPGEQYF
d_gene: .; len: 12; v_gene: TRBV5-8; j_gene: TRBJ2-7; abundance: .; CDR3nt: TGTGCCAGCAGCCGCATCGTCTACGAGCAGTACTTC; CDR3aa: CASSRIVYEQYF
d_gene: TRBD1; len: 15; v_gene: TRBV4-1; j_gene: TRBJ2-7; abundance: .; CDR3nt: TGCGCCAGCAGCCAAGAGCGGACAGGGAATTACGAGCAGTACTTC; CDR3aa: CASSQERTGNYEQYF
d_gene: TRBD1; len: 14; v_gene: TRBV7-3; j_gene: TRBJ2-5; abundance: many; CDR3nt: TGTGCCAGCAGCTTGACAGGGGGAGGGGAGACCCAGTACTTC; CDR3aa: CASSLTGGGETQYF
d_gene: .; len: 15; v_gene: TRBV20-1; j_gene: TRBJ1-5; abundance: .; CDR3nt: TGCAGTGCTAGAGCCGGGACCGACTTCGGACAGCCCCAGCATTTT; CDR3aa: CSARAGTDFGQPQHF